These 2 T cell receptor beta chains originate from one sample sequenced in a study of cytomegalovirus exposure and HLA in healthy donors. Use of 60 Vbeta and 13 Jbeta primers characterized the PCR. Assay used: immunoSEQ multiplex PCR; TCRdb lists only in-frame clones, some missing. In the table there are roughly 170,000 clones, roughly 82% of which are singletons. The sequencing input was PBMCs. These receptors came from a girl between 2 and 10 years old in good health and CMV-seropositive.

This sequence joins TRBV11-2 and TRBJ2-3; D remains unclear. Germline CDR1 SGHAT, CDR2 FQNNGV. The CDR3 runs to 14 residues. Trimming left V 4 bases short and J 0 bases short, with 8 bases between. CDR3 bases: TGTGCCAGCAGCTCGCCACAAAGCACAGATACGCAGTATTTT. This encodes CASSSPQSTDTQYF.

The J gene is TRBJ2-7, the V gene TRBV30; 7 nucleotides agree with TRBD1. V lost 4 bases to trimming and J lost 3 bases; unmatched junction nucleotides: 9. CDR1 is GTSNPN, CDR2 SVGIG, per germline (reference sequence). The CDR3 spans 14 residues. The CDR3 region has the DNA TGTGCCTGGACCCCGGGACAGCCTTTCTACGAGCAGTACTTC. This translates into CAWTPGQPFYEQYF.